This T cell receptor beta chain was observed in a study of cytomegalovirus exposure and HLA in healthy donors. As for the study in general: One earlier analysis, a look at about 179 million T cells, found some 110 million unique TCR beta sequences.

J was trimmed by 6 bases and V by 3 bases; bases with no gene match: 2. In germline, CDR1 is SGHNT, CDR2 YYREEE (reference sequence). This CDR3 contains 13 residues. Findings and limits, study-wide: TCR beta V- and J-gene trimming was later associated with a missense DCLRE1C variant.

Of note for this clone: Its antigen is not known.

PCR was performed using 60 Vbeta and 13 Jbeta primers. Produced via immunoSEQ multiplex PCR; TCRdb's table is partial and in-frame only. The sample lists approximately 170,000 clones; 65% to 85% were seen once. Each donor's status was that of a healthy bone marrow donor. There were likely unrecorded immune exposures, though donors were nominally healthy when sampled. This chain uses TRBV5-4 with TRBJ2-1; TRBD1 matches at 8 bases. The clonotype comes from a boy aged 2 to 10 in good health and CMV-seronegative. The sample taken for sequencing was PBMCs. The CDR3 sequence is CASSSGQANEQFF. The CDR3 bases are TGTGCCAGCAGCTCGGGACAGGCCAATGAGCAGTTCTTC.